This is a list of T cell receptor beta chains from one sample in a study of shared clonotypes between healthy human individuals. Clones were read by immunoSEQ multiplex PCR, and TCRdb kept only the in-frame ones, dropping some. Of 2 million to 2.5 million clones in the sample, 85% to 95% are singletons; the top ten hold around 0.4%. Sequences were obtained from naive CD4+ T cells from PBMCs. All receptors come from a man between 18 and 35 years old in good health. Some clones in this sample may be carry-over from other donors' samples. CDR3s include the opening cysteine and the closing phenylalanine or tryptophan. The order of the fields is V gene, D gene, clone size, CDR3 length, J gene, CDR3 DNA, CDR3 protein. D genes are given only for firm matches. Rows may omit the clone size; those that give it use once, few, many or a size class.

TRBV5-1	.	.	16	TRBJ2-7	TGCGCCAGCAGCTTGGCCCTGACGGGGGCCCCCTACGAGCAGTACTTC	CASSLALTGAPYEQYF
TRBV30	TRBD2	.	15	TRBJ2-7	TGTGCCTGGAGACTAGCGGGATCCCTCTCCTACGAGCAGTACTTC	CAWRLAGSLSYEQYF
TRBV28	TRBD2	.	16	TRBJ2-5	TGTGCCAGCGGGACTAGCGGGAGGACGCTGCAAGAGACCCAGTACTTC	CASGTSGRTLQETQYF
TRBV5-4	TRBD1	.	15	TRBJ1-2	TGTGCCAGCAGCTTAGCAGGGACAGGGAGTTATGGCTACACCTTC	CASSLAGTGSYGYTF
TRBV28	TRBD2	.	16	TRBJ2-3	TGTGCCAGCACCCGGGGGACTAGCGTAAGCACAGATACGCAGTATTTT	CASTRGTSVSTDTQYF
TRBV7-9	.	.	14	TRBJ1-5	TGTGCCAGCAGCTCCCGGGACTCAAATCAGCCCCAGCATTTT	CASSSRDSNQPQHF
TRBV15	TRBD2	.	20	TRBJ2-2	TGTGCCACCAGCAGAGTGGGTCTAGCGGGAGGGGCCGCCAACACCGGGGAGCTGTTTTTT	CATSRVGLAGGAANTGELFF
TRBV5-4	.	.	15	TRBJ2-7	TGTGCCAGCAGGGCGGCTAGCGCAAGCTCCTACGAGCAGTACTTC	CASRAASASSYEQYF
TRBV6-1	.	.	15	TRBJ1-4	TGTGCCAGCAGTGAAACGGCCCTGGTAAATGAAAAACTGTTTTTT	CASSETALVNEKLFF
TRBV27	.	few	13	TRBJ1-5	TGTGCCAGCAGTTTTGGTCTGGGTCAGCCCCAGCATTTT	CASSFGLGQPQHF
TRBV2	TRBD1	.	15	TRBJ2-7	TGTGCCAGCAGTGTTTCTTCCGGGACAGTAACCGAGCAGTACTTC	CASSVSSGTVTEQYF